This T cell receptor beta chain was profiled in a study of cytomegalovirus exposure and HLA in healthy donors. Primers included in the PCR were 60 Vbeta and 13 Jbeta primers. The table came from immunoSEQ multiplex PCR; TCRdb's copy has only in-frame clones and leaves some out. The sample records about 95,000 clones, roughly 72% being singletons. The junction had 6 bases not matched to a gene; V was cut back by 3 bases and J by 5 bases. The germline gives CDR1 KGHSH, CDR2 LQKENI. This CDR3 has 15 amino acids. The sequence was collected from a man aged 25-45 years in good health and CMV-seropositive. This chain links TRBV18 with TRBJ2-1; TRBD1 aligns across 8 bases. Material: PBMCs. CDR3 loop: CASSPRTGWDNEQFF. CDR3 bases: TGTGCCAGCTCACCGAGGACAGGGTGGGACAATGAGCAGTTCTTC.